This T cell receptor beta chain was captured by sequencing in a study of blood T cell repertoires in COVID-19 (dated by TCRdb to 2019 to 2021). Concerning the study at large: Collaborator samples came from the United States, Italy and Spain and covered acute and convalescent phases of COVID-19. The material from the prospective study consisted of cDNA or gDNA derived from T cells, B-cell-depleted T cells, or PBMCs. The dataset comprised deeply sampled blood TCRbeta repertoires from subjects exposed to, actively infected with, or recovered from COVID-19. A freely available public database, intended as a resource for researchers studying the immune response to SARS-CoV-2, is where the repertoires were released. Samples were obtained from the ongoing ImmuneRACE study (first 160 participants) and from 1,254 subjects provided by 6 global collaborators. The sample metadata nearly always contained a de-identified subject ID, COVID-19 status, age in years and sex. Where HLA class I and class II types were available, the types were taken from metadata supplied by the sample provider, not from assay-based typing.

Each collaborating institution followed its own protocols to collect whole blood in K2EDTA tubes. For TCRbeta analysis, collaborator samples were shipped as frozen whole blood, as isolated PBMCs, or as DNA extracted from either sample type. TCRbeta CDR3 regions were amplified from genomic DNA using the immunoSEQ Assay, a bias-controlled multiplex PCR. In the original analysis: The number of nucleated cells in each sample was estimated from the amplification of reference gene primers within the assay. Sequence reads were collapsed and filtered to measure the absolute abundance of every unique TCRbeta CDR3 rearrangement. For each sample, productive Simpson clonality was calculated by taking the square root of Simpson's diversity index across productive rearrangements. TCRdb limited this immuneACCESS table to in-frame rearrangements with V and J called. A share of clones is missing; checked studies link under half to unresolved V genes, and the rest is unexplained. For V, J and clone size, that table is used; D and trimming come from the DNA. For this sample there are some 120,000 clones; roughly four fifths appear just once. Clones ranked in the top ten supply roughly an eighth of the sample.

A word on this clone: Its antigen target is currently unknown. Base qualities were left out, and no much larger clone turns up one base away.

A distance of 15 bases separates the germline ends of V and J, which lose 0 bases and 5 bases respectively. From the germline V gene, CDR1 is SGHRS and CDR2 is YFSETQ. Reading from cysteine to phenylalanine, the CDR3 counts 15 amino acids. Of all the DNA, just the CDR3 is kept, 45 bases in frame from base 1. What the authors observed across the whole study: Clinical and demographic metadata were provided uncurated, with the amount varying by source and participant.

The sequence came from a human donor in a cohort sampled during active COVID-19. The chain is made from TRBV5-1 and TRBJ2-7; tentative D gene TRBD2, with 5 bases matching. Sequenced input: peripheral blood. The encoded CDR3 is CASSLGIGGGHEQYF. The DNA is as follows: TGCGCCAGCAGCTTGGGGATCGGAGGCGGACACGAGCAGTACTTC.